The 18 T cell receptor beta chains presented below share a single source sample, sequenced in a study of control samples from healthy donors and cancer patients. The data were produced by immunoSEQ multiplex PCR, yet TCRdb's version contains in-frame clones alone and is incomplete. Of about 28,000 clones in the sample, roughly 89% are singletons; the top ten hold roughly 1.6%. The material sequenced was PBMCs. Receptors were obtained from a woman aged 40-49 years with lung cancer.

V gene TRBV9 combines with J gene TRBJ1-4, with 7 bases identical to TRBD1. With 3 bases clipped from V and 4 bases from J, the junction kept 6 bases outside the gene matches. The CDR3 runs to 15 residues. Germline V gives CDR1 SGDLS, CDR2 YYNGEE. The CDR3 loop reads CASSGGQGDNEKLFF. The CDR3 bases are TGTGCCAGCAGCGGGGGGCAGGGGGATAATGAAAAACTGTTTTTT.

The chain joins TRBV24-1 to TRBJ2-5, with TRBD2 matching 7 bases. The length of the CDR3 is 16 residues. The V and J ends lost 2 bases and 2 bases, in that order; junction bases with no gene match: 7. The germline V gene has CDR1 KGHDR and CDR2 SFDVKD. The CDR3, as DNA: TGTGCCACCAGTGATTCCCCTGGGGGGGGACAAGAGACCCAGTACTTC. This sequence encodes CATSDSPGGGQETQYF.

The CDR3 nucleotides read TGTGCCAGCAGTTTGGTCGCTGGAAACACCATATATTTT. The encoded protein is CASSLVAGNTIYF. The rearrangement links TRBV28 to TRBJ1-3; D not certain. V was cut by 3 bases and J by 2 bases, with 5 bases left in between. Germline V lookup: CDR1 MDHEN, CDR2 SYDVKM. The CDR3 extends over 13 amino acids. Supplemented by reference TRBV28 and TRBJ1-3, the full variable domain reads DVKVTQSSRYLVKRTGEKVFLECVQDMDHENMFWYRQDPGLGLRLIYFSYDVKMKEKGDIPEGYSVSREKKERFSLILESASTNQTSMYLCASSLVAGNTIYFGEGSWLTVV.

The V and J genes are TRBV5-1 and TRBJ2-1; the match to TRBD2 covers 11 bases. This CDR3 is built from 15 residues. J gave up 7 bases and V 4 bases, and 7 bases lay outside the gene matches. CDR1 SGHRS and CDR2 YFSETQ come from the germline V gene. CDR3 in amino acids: CASSLTSGDVNEQFF. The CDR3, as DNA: TGCGCCAGCAGCCTGACTAGCGGGGATGTGAATGAGCAGTTCTTC.

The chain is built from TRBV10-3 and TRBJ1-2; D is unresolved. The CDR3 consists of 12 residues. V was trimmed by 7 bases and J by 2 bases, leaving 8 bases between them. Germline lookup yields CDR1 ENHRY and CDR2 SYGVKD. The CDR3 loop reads CAITTRNYGYTF. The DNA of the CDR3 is TGTGCCATCACGACGAGGAACTATGGCTACACCTTC.

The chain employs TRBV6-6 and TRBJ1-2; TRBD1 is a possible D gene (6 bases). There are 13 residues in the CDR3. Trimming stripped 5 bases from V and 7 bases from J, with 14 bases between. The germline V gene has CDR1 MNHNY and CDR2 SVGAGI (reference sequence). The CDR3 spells CASSAQGSAGYTF. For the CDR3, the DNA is TGTGCCAGCAGTGCCCAGGGGAGCGCTGGCTACACCTTC.

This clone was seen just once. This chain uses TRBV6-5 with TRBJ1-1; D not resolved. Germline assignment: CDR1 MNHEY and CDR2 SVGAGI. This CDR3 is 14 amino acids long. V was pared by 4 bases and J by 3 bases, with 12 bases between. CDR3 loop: CASSSHLWDTEAFF. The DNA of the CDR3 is TGTGCCAGCAGTTCGCACCTCTGGGACACTGAAGCTTTCTTT.

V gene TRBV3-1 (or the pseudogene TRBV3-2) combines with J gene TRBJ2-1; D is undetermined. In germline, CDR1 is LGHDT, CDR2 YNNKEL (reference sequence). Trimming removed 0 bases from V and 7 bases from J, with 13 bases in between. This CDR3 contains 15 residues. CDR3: CASSQEKAFRNEQFF. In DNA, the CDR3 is TGTGCCAGCAGCCAAGAAAAGGCGTTCCGAAATGAGCAGTTCTTC.

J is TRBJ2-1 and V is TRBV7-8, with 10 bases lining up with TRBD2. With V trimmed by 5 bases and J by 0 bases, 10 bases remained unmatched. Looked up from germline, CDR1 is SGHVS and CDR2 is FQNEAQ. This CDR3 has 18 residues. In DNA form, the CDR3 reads TGTGCCAGCAGCAGATTAAGCGGGGGGGAGAGCTCCTACAATGAGCAGTTCTTC. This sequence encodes CASSRLSGGESSYNEQFF.

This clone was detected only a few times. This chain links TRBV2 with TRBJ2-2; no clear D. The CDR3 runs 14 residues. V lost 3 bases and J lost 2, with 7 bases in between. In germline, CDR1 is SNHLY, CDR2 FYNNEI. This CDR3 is CASSEGRNTGELFF. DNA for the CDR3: TGTGCCAGCAGTGAGGGCAGAAACACCGGGGAGCTGTTTTTT. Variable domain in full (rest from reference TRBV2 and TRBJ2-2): EPEVTQTPSHQVTQMGQEVILRCVPISNHLYFYWYRQILGQKVEFLVSFYNNEISEKSEIFDDQFSVERPDGSNFTLKIRSTKLEDSAMYFCASSEGRNTGELFFGEGSRLTVL.

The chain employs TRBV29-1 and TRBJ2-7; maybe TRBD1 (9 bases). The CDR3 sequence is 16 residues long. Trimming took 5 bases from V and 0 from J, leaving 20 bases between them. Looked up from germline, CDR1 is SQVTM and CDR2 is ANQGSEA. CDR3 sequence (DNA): TGCAGCGTTACCGGGACAGGGCGGGAGGACTCCTACGAGCAGTACTTC. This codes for CSVTGTGREDSYEQYF.

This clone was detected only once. CDR3 sequence reads: CSVISSGDQETQYF. The DNA of the CDR3 is TGCAGCGTTATCTCTTCGGGGGATCAAGAGACCCAGTACTTC. The V gene is TRBV29-1, the J gene TRBJ2-5; D is possibly TRBD2 (6 bases). Per the germline V gene, CDR1 is SQVTM and CDR2 is ANQGSEA. The V and J ends lost 5 bases and 2 bases respectively, with 15 bases between them. The CDR3 extends over 14 amino acids.

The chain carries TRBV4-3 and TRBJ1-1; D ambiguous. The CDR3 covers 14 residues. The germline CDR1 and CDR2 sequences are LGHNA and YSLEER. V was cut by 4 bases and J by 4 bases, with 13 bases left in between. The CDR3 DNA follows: TGCGCCAGCAGCCCAGATTACGCGATCACTGAAGCTTTCTTT. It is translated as CASSPDYAITEAFF.

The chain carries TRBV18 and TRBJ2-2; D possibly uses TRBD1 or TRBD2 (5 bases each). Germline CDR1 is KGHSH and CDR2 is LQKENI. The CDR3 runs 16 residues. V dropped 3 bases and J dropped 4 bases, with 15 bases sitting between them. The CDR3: CASSPGTHKGTGELFF. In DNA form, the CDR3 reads TGTGCCAGCTCACCGGGGACCCATAAAGGCACCGGGGAGCTGTTTTTT.

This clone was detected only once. For the CDR3, the DNA is TGCGCCAGCAGTGAGGGAACCACAGATACGCAGTATTTT. This codes for CASSEGTTDTQYF. The V call is TRBV10-1, the J call TRBJ2-3; D is ambiguous. Germline CDR1 is WNHNN and CDR2 is SYGVQD (reference sequence). The ends were cut back, 2 bases at V and 2 bases at J, with 5 bases in the middle. This CDR3 contains 13 residues.

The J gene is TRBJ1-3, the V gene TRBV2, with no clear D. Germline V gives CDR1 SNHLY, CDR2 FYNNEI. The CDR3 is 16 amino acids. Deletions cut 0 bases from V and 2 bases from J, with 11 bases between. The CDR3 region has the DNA TGTGCCAGCAGTGAAGCGCACAGTCTGGCTGGAAACACCATATATTTT. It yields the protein CASSEAHSLAGNTIYF.

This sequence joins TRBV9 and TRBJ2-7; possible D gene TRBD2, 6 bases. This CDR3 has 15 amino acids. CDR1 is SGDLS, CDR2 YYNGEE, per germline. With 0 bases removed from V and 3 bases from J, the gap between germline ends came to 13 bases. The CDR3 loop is CASSVGGGVGYEQYF. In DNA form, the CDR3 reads TGTGCCAGCAGCGTAGGAGGAGGGGTGGGCTACGAGCAGTACTTC.

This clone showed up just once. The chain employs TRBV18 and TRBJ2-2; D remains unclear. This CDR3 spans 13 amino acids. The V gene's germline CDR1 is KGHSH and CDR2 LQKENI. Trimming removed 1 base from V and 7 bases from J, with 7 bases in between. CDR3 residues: CASSPRSDGELFF. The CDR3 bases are TGTGCCAGCTCACCACGGAGCGACGGGGAGCTGTTTTTT.